This T cell receptor beta chain was identified in a study of response to subunit inactivated influenza vaccine. Germline V gene sequence: CDR1 SEHNR, CDR2 FQNEAQ (reference sequence). There are 14 residues in the CDR3. V shed 5 bases and J shed 8 bases, with 15 bases lying between them. A single record per CDR3 protein comes from TCRdb applying MiXCR to the RT-PCR reads. The data hold hundreds of thousands of distinct CDR3 sequences, with roughly 15% observed a single time. Sample: PBMCs from blood, taken roughly 2 weeks before vaccination. This sequence was found in a man in his fifties or sixties who received an inactivated influenza vaccine. This chain uses TRBV7-9 with TRBJ1-4; a possible D gene is TRBD1 (5 bases). This CDR3 is CASSPRDAGEKLFF. The CDR3 bases are TGTGCCAGCAGCCCGCGGGACGCCGGCGAAAAACTGTTTTTT.